The 25 T cell receptor beta chains given below trace back to one sample, sequenced in a study of blood T cells in healthy people across ages (dated by TCRdb to the mid-2010s). To prepare the library, 5' RACE was applied. Sequencing relied on an Illumina HiSeq 2500. A second PCR of about 6 to 11 cycles was performed with a sample-barcoded 5' primer and a J-beta primer mix. TCRdb reanalyzed the raw reads on its own, using fastp at Q25 for trimming and MiXCR for clone calling, and kept in-frame beta chains. Records with the same CDR3 protein are collapsed into one entry carrying the most frequent genes and DNA. The sample table contains hundreds of thousands of distinct CDR3 sequences; only one count was recorded for roughly 21% of them. Approximately 3.7% of the sample goes to the ten largest clones. The sample was blood. Receptors originate from a man in his sixties or seventies in good health.

Note on this clonotype: At one of its ends the junction is not consistent with the germline gene, which may arise from a read error. J is TRBJ2-3 and V is TRBV7-7, with 7 bases aligning to TRBD1. This CDR3 contains 15 residues. CDR1 SSHAT and CDR2 FNYEAQ come from the germline V gene (reference sequence). Written as DNA, the CDR3 is TGTGCTAGCAGCCCGGGACAGCCAAACACAGATACGCAGTATTTT. Translation: CASSPGQPNTDTQYF.

This clonotype occurred many times. The rearrangement joins TRBV14 to TRBJ2-6; 8 bases match TRBD2. The germline gives CDR1 SGHDN, CDR2 FVKESK. The CDR3 sequence is 18 residues long. Trimming at V came to 1 base and at J to 2 bases, leaving 7 bases not matched to a gene. The CDR3 DNA sequence: TGTGCCAGCAGCCAAGTGTCGGGGGGGGATGCTGGGGCCAACGTCCTGACTTTC. Protein sequence: CASSQVSGGDAGANVLTF.

In this sample, this clonotype turned up many times. V usage is TRBV15 and J usage is TRBJ2-4, with unresolved D. The CDR3 has 14 residues. Looked up from germline, CDR1 is LNHNV and CDR2 is YYDKDF (reference sequence). Trimming pared 3 bases from V and 7 bases from J, leaving 13 bases between. CDR3 DNA: TGTGCCACCAGCAGTTCTTTGGAATTGAACATTCAGTACTTC. Protein: CATSSSLELNIQYF.

This clonotype was seen a few times. The V call is TRBV6-1, the J call TRBJ2-1; 9 bases fit TRBD2. The CDR3 loop spans 17 amino acids. The germline CDR1 and CDR2 sequences are MNHNS and SASEGT. V lost 5 bases and J lost 0; bases outside the gene matches: 8. The CDR3 region is CASSSGRMGGSYNEQFF. The CDR3 DNA follows: TGTGCCAGCAGTAGCGGGAGGATGGGTGGCTCCTACAATGAGCAGTTCTTC.

The chain couples TRBV9 to TRBJ2-3; a weak D match, TRBD2 (6 bases). Germline V gene data show CDR1 as SGDLS and CDR2 as YYNGEE. Trimming took 3 bases from V and 1 from J, leaving 9 bases between them. The length of the CDR3 is 14 residues. The chain's CDR3 is CASSGGLRTDTQYF. CDR3 sequence (DNA): TGTGCCAGCAGCGGCGGACTACGCACAGATACGCAGTATTTT.

This clonotype was found once. The CDR3 loop is CASRPTSGYYNEQFF. Written as DNA, the CDR3 is TGTGCCAGCAGGCCTACTAGCGGGTACTACAATGAGCAGTTCTTC. The chain uses TRBV12-3 or TRBV12-4 and TRBJ2-1, with 9 bases fitting TRBD2. J was trimmed by 3 bases and V by 6 bases; bases with no gene match: 6. There are 15 residues in the CDR3.

Only a few counts were recorded for this clonotype. This chain connects TRBV15 to TRBJ2-3; 7 bases align to TRBD1. CDR1 and CDR2 from the germline V gene are LNHNV and YYDKDF (reference sequence). The CDR3 consists of 16 residues. V lost 5 bases and J lost 1; bases outside the gene matches: 9. CDR3 nucleotide sequence: TGTGCCACCAGCGCACAGGGGCGGCTACGCACAGATACGCAGTATTTT. Translated: CATSAQGRLRTDTQYF.

CDR3 protein: CASSFSETYEQYF. Written as DNA, the CDR3 is TGTGCCAGCAGCTTCTCGGAGACCTACGAGCAGTACTTC. The rearrangement links TRBV7-2 to TRBJ2-7; D is uncertain. Germline V gene data show CDR1 as SGHTA and CDR2 as FQGNSA. V lost 3 bases to trimming and J lost 2 bases, with 8 bases between them. CDR3 length equals 13 residues.

This clonotype was seen more than once but under ten times. This chain links TRBV10-3 with TRBJ2-3, with no clear D. This CDR3 contains 14 residues. CDR1 is ENHRY and CDR2 is SYGVKD in the germline V gene. V shed 4 bases and J shed 6 bases, with 14 bases lying between them. The CDR3 nucleotides are TGTGCCATCAGTGGCCCCTACGTAGGGGATACGCAGTATTTT. The encoded protein is CAISGPYVGDTQYF.

This clonotype has a handful of counts. The rearrangement joins TRBV28 to TRBJ1-2; a weak D match, TRBD1 (6 bases). The ends were cut back, 7 bases at V and 2 bases at J, with 17 bases in the middle. In germline, CDR1 is MDHEN, CDR2 SYDVKM. There are 15 residues in the CDR3. CDR3 loop: CASIPGGGGNYGYTF. The CDR3 DNA follows: TGTGCCAGCATCCCAGGCGGGGGCGGGAACTATGGCTACACCTTC.

This clonotype was seen only a few times. The chain couples TRBV20-1 to TRBJ2-3; 7 bases match TRBD2. Germline trimming cut 0 bases from V and 5 bases from J; bases unmatched to any gene: 8. This CDR3 spans 15 amino acids. Germline V lookup: CDR1 DFQATT, CDR2 SNEGSKA (reference sequence). The CDR3 DNA reads as TGCAGTGCTAGAGATTCTAGCGGAGCTGGAGATACGCAGTATTTT. Encoded protein: CSARDSSGAGDTQYF.

This clonotype occurred a few times. The gene calls are TRBV10-3 and TRBJ2-1; D gene unclear. Trimming removed 5 bases at V and 0 bases at J, with 11 bases between. Germline lookup yields CDR1 ENHRY and CDR2 SYGVKD. The length of the CDR3 is 15 residues. The CDR3 DNA reads TGTGCCATCAGTTCTTCGGTTAGCTCCTACAATGAGCAGTTCTTC. Amino acid sequence: CAISSSVSSYNEQFF.

This chain links TRBV4-1 with TRBJ2-7, with 9 bases fitting TRBD2. This CDR3 spans 15 amino acids. Trimming cost V 2 bases and J 5 bases; bases outside gene matches: 7. Per the germline V gene, CDR1 is MGHRA and CDR2 is YSYEKL. Written as DNA, the CDR3 is TGCGCCAGCAGCCAATCGGTTAGCGGGAGAGACGAGCAGTACTTC. This codes for CASSQSVSGRDEQYF.

This clonotype has more than one count but fewer than ten. V usage is TRBV7-3 and J usage is TRBJ2-1; D is ambiguous. The V gene's germline CDR1 is SGHTA and CDR2 FQGTGA. V gave up 2 bases and J gave up 1 base, with 6 bases separating them. This CDR3 region has 14 residues. CDR3 DNA: TGTGCCAGCAGCTTACACTCTTCCTACAATGAGCAGTTCTTC. As protein: CASSLHSSYNEQFF.

The J gene is TRBJ1-2, the V gene TRBV4-1; 10 bases are a match to TRBD1. This CDR3 contains 16 residues. The germline V gene has CDR1 MGHRA and CDR2 YSYEKL. V shed 4 bases, J shed 5 bases, and the junction held 10 bases outside the gene matches. CDR3 protein: CASSPLTGGAGYGYTF. The CDR3 nucleotides are TGCGCCAGCAGCCCATTGACAGGGGGCGCGGGGTATGGCTACACCTTC.

The chain carries TRBV6-5 and TRBJ2-7; D gene unclear. CDR1 MNHEY and CDR2 SVGAGI come from the germline V gene. This CDR3 is 11 amino acids long. Trimming stripped 7 bases from V and 2 bases from J, with 6 bases between. CDR3 amino acids: CASKDPYEQYF. The CDR3 DNA reads as TGTGCCAGCAAAGATCCCTACGAGCAGTACTTC.

This clonotype has just one count. The chain recombines TRBV5-1 with TRBJ2-3; tentatively, D is TRBD2 (6 bases). Trimming took 4 bases from V and 10 from J, leaving 19 bases between them. The CDR3 totals 14 residues. Germline V gene sequence: CDR1 SGHRS, CDR2 YFSETQ. CDR3 residues: CASSPGPGTGAQYF. The CDR3 coding sequence is TGCGCCAGCAGCCCGGGACCGGGGACGGGAGCGCAGTATTTT.

This chain's CDR3 is CASTPEGEPSRTQYF. The DNA for the CDR3 is TGCGCCAGCACCCCCGAGGGGGAGCCTAGCAGGACCCAGTACTTC. The chain combines TRBV5-1 with TRBJ2-7, with D tentatively TRBD1 (6 bases). The DNA end lines up better with TRBJ2-5; the J call may be wrong. Germline CDR1 SGHRS, CDR2 YFSETQ. This CDR3 has 15 residues.

This clonotype has just one count. The rearrangement joins TRBV15 to TRBJ2-7; 8 bases map to TRBD1. Per the germline V gene, CDR1 is LNHNV and CDR2 is YYDKDF (reference sequence). V trimming: 0 bases; J trimming: 3 bases; junction bases outside the gene matches: 4. This CDR3 region has 15 residues. Here the CDR3 DNA reads TGTGCCACCAGCAGAGACAGGGGGCAAGGCTACGAGCAGTACTTC. It translates to CATSRDRGQGYEQYF. Supplemented by reference TRBV15 and TRBJ2-7, the full variable domain reads DAMVIQNPRYQVTQFGKPVTLSCSQTLNHNVMYWYQQKSSQAPKLLFHYYDKDFNNEADTPDNFQSRRPNTSFCFLDIRSPGLGDTAMYLCATSRDRGQGYEQYFGPGTRLTVT.

The chain is built from TRBV7-8 and TRBJ2-1; 7 nucleotides align to TRBD1. The germline V gene encodes CDR1 SGHVS and CDR2 FQNEAQ. The CDR3 runs to 14 residues. V was pared by 5 bases and J by 4 bases, with 5 bases of the junction left unmatched. Here the CDR3 reads CASSLWGQYNEQFF. The CDR3 DNA follows: TGTGCCAGCAGCCTGTGGGGACAGTACAATGAGCAGTTCTTC.

Only a few counts were recorded for this clonotype. CDR3 bases: TGTGCCACCAGCAGAGAAATCTACGGCAACGAGCAGTTCTTC. This gives the protein CATSREIYGNEQFF. V gene TRBV15 combines with J gene TRBJ2-5; D remains unclear. The last part of the DNA fits TRBJ2-1 better; the J call may be wrong. The CDR3 has 14 amino acids. Germline V lookup: CDR1 LNHNV, CDR2 YYDKDF (reference sequence).

A few counts support this clonotype. The chain employs TRBV6-6 and TRBJ2-7; TRBD2 is a possible D gene (6 bases). The V end was cut by 10 bases, the J end by 0 bases, with 16 bases between. Germline V gene lookup returns CDR1 MNHNY and CDR2 SVGAGI (reference sequence). The CDR3 spans 14 residues. This chain's CDR3 is CATSSEGLSYEQYF. DNA of the CDR3: TGTGCCACCTCCTCGGAGGGCCTCTCCTACGAGCAGTACTTC.

There are a few counts of this clonotype. The rearrangement links TRBV14 to TRBJ2-5, with TRBD1 matching 7 bases. This CDR3 has 14 residues. With 5 bases clipped from V and 1 base from J, the junction kept 4 bases outside the gene matches. The germline V gene encodes CDR1 SGHDN and CDR2 FVKESK. Here the CDR3 reads CASSIGTVQETQYF. The DNA of the CDR3 is TGTGCCAGCAGCATCGGGACAGTCCAAGAGACCCAGTACTTC.

This chain connects TRBV25-1 to TRBJ1-2, with D perhaps matching TRBD1 (6 bases). Germline V lookup: CDR1 MGHDK, CDR2 SYGVNS. The CDR3 runs to 11 residues. Trimming removed 10 bases from V and 8 bases from J, with 14 bases in between. CDR3 sequence: CAIRGGRGYTF. The CDR3 region has the DNA TGTGCCATCAGGGGAGGCCGAGGCTACACCTTC.

V and J are TRBV10-3 and TRBJ2-3, with TRBD1 as a possible D gene (6 bases). This CDR3 is built from 15 residues. CDR1 is ENHRY and CDR2 is SYGVKD in the germline V gene. V gave up 6 bases and J gave up 3 bases, with 16 bases separating them. The CDR3 nucleotides read TGTGCCATCAGCCAATCGGACAGAGAGACAGATACGCAGTATTTT. Amino acid sequence: CAISQSDRETDTQYF.